The present entry profiles one TCR beta chain with its context. These data belong to a study of cytomegalovirus exposure and HLA in healthy donors. The CDR3 spans 16 residues. The germline V gene encodes CDR1 SEHNR and CDR2 FQNEAQ (reference sequence). The trim removed 3 bases at V and 3 bases at J, leaving 6 bases unmatched. Measured with immunoSEQ multiplex PCR; TCRdb has only the in-frame clones, and not every one. The sample consists of under 250,000 clones, roughly 87% of them appearing once. The sequenced material came from PBMCs. The chain uses TRBV7-9 and TRBJ1-5; TRBD1 agrees at 9 bases. This clonotype was sampled from a man aged 18 to 29 in good health and CMV-seropositive. The CDR3 coding sequence is TGTGCCAGCAGCTTCGGATGGGACAGGGACAATCAGCCCCAGCATTTT. Protein product: CASSFGWDRDNQPQHF.